This is a list of T cell receptor beta chains from one sample in a study of blood T cell repertoires in COVID-19. The table came from immunoSEQ multiplex PCR; TCRdb's copy has only in-frame clones and leaves some out. The table lists fewer than 250,000 clones, almost 85% of them singletons. Sequenced input: peripheral blood. Receptor source: a woman between 40 and 50 years old with acute or convalescent COVID-19. The CDR3 runs from the conserved cysteine through the conserved F or W. The D gene is left open where the match is weak. Clone size appears in some rows only: once, few, many, or a class for an expanded clone.

v_gene: TRBV9; d_gene: TRBD2; abundance: NA; j_gene: TRBJ2-3; CDR3nt: TGTGCCAGCAGCGTCTCTAGCGGGCTTAGCACAGATACGCAGTATTTT; CDR3aa: CASSVSSGLSTDTQYF
v_gene: TRBV9; d_gene: NA; abundance: NA; j_gene: TRBJ2-7; CDR3nt: TGTGCCAGCAGCGTAGGTGGGGCCCCCTACGAGCAGTACTTC; CDR3aa: CASSVGGAPYEQYF
v_gene: TRBV5-1; d_gene: NA; abundance: NA; j_gene: TRBJ2-3; CDR3nt: TGCGCCAGCAGCTTGGCTGGCGACAGCGCAGCTACGCAGTATTTT; CDR3aa: CASSLAGDSAATQYF
v_gene: TRBV5-1; d_gene: TRBD1; abundance: once; j_gene: TRBJ1-1; CDR3nt: TGCGCCAGCAGCTGGACCGGGACAGGGAACACTGAAGCTTTCTTT; CDR3aa: CASSWTGTGNTEAFF
v_gene: TRBV7-9; d_gene: NA; abundance: NA; j_gene: TRBJ2-2; CDR3nt: TGTGCCAGCACCAAGGACAGAGCGAACACCGGGGAGCTGTTTTTT; CDR3aa: CASTKDRANTGELFF
v_gene: TRBV11-2; d_gene: NA; abundance: NA; j_gene: TRBJ2-7; CDR3nt: TGTGCCAGCAGGGACAGAACCTACGAGCAGTACTTC; CDR3aa: CASRDRTYEQYF
v_gene: TRBV6-1; d_gene: TRBD1; abundance: many; j_gene: TRBJ1-2; CDR3nt: TGTGCCAGCAGTGAAGCGGACAGGGTGGCCTTC; CDR3aa: CASSEADRVAF
v_gene: TRBV19; d_gene: TRBD2; abundance: once; j_gene: TRBJ2-1; CDR3nt: TGTGCCAGTATCGCTCGCGCCCGGGGGGGAGAGTCATACAATGAGCAGTTCTTC; CDR3aa: CASIARARGGESYNEQFF
v_gene: TRBV12-3/TRBV12-4; d_gene: NA; abundance: NA; j_gene: TRBJ1-1; CDR3nt: TGTGCCAGCAGTTTCAACAGCTACACTGAAGCTTTCTTT; CDR3aa: CASSFNSYTEAFF
v_gene: TRBV7-9; d_gene: NA; abundance: once; j_gene: TRBJ2-3; CDR3nt: TGTGCCAGCAGCTTTAGTACAGATACGCAGTATTTT; CDR3aa: CASSFSTDTQYF
v_gene: TRBV29-1; d_gene: TRBD2; abundance: NA; j_gene: TRBJ2-1; CDR3nt: TGCAGCGTTGCAGGGACTAGCTTGTTTAATGAGCAGTTCTTC; CDR3aa: CSVAGTSLFNEQFF
v_gene: TRBV7-2; d_gene: NA; abundance: NA; j_gene: TRBJ2-5; CDR3nt: TGTGCCAGCAGCTTCGGGCAGGGGGGACCAGGGACCCAGTACTTC; CDR3aa: CASSFGQGGPGTQYF
v_gene: TRBV24-1; d_gene: NA; abundance: NA; j_gene: TRBJ2-7; CDR3nt: TGTGCCACCAGTGATCCCTTATACCGGGACTTTACCTACGAGCAGTACTTC; CDR3aa: CATSDPLYRDFTYEQYF
v_gene: TRBV5-1; d_gene: NA; abundance: NA; j_gene: TRBJ2-3; CDR3nt: TGCGCCAGCAGCTCCCAGGGGCCTAGCACAGATACGCAGTATTTT; CDR3aa: CASSSQGPSTDTQYF
v_gene: TRBV10-1; d_gene: NA; abundance: NA; j_gene: TRBJ1-2; CDR3nt: TGCGCCAGCAGTGAGTCATCGTGGTACTTCGGTGGGCGATTTTATGGCTACACCTTC; CDR3aa: CASSESSWYFGGRFYGYTF
v_gene: TRBV7-2; d_gene: NA; abundance: NA; j_gene: TRBJ2-7; CDR3nt: TGTGCCAGCAGCCCAGGATACGAGCAGTACTTC; CDR3aa: CASSPGYEQYF
v_gene: TRBV24-1; d_gene: NA; abundance: NA; j_gene: TRBJ2-1; CDR3nt: TGTGCCACCAGTGATTCCGCCAGGCCTTCCTACAATGAGCAGTTCTTC; CDR3aa: CATSDSARPSYNEQFF
v_gene: TRBV6-5; d_gene: TRBD1; abundance: NA; j_gene: TRBJ1-2; CDR3nt: TGTGCCAGCAAGAGCCAGGGGGCTATCGGCTATGGCTACACCTTC; CDR3aa: CASKSQGAIGYGYTF
v_gene: TRBV7-9; d_gene: NA; abundance: few; j_gene: TRBJ2-3; CDR3nt: TGTGCCAGCAGCTTAGCGCGTACAGATACGCAGTATTTT; CDR3aa: CASSLARTDTQYF
v_gene: TRBV19; d_gene: NA; abundance: NA; j_gene: TRBJ1-5; CDR3nt: TGTGCCAGTAATCAACAGGGAAATCGCGAGCCCCAGCATTTT; CDR3aa: CASNQQGNREPQHF
v_gene: TRBV2; d_gene: NA; abundance: NA; j_gene: TRBJ1-2; CDR3nt: TGTGCCAGCAGTGGGGCAGGGTATGGCTACACCTTC; CDR3aa: CASSGAGYGYTF
v_gene: TRBV11-2; d_gene: TRBD1; abundance: NA; j_gene: TRBJ2-7; CDR3nt: TGTGCCAGCAGCTTCAGTTCCAGGGGGCTGAGCGAGCAGTACTTC; CDR3aa: CASSFSSRGLSEQYF
v_gene: TRBV6-2/TRBV6-3; d_gene: NA; abundance: many; j_gene: TRBJ2-3; CDR3nt: TGTGCCAGCAGTCGACAGGAGGTAGATACGCAGTATTTT; CDR3aa: CASSRQEVDTQYF
v_gene: TRBV5-1; d_gene: NA; abundance: NA; j_gene: TRBJ1-4; CDR3nt: TGCGCCAGCAGTAACAGCAATGAAAAACTGTTTTTT; CDR3aa: CASSNSNEKLFF
v_gene: TRBV19; d_gene: NA; abundance: NA; j_gene: TRBJ2-5; CDR3nt: TGTGCCAGTGGGGGGGAGACCCAGTACTTC; CDR3aa: CASGGETQYF
v_gene: TRBV11-2; d_gene: TRBD1; abundance: many; j_gene: TRBJ1-1; CDR3nt: TGTGCCAGCAGCAGGACAGGGGAAACTGAAGCTTTCTTT; CDR3aa: CASSRTGETEAFF
v_gene: TRBV9; d_gene: TRBD2; abundance: NA; j_gene: TRBJ2-3; CDR3nt: TGTGCCAGCAGCGTAGAACCAGCGGGGGGAAGTACAGATACGCAGTATTTT; CDR3aa: CASSVEPAGGSTDTQYF
v_gene: TRBV5-1; d_gene: TRBD1; abundance: few; j_gene: TRBJ1-4; CDR3nt: TGCGCCAGCAGCCGTGGACAGGGTAGGGAAAAACTGTTTTTT; CDR3aa: CASSRGQGREKLFF
v_gene: TRBV5-5; d_gene: NA; abundance: NA; j_gene: TRBJ2-7; CDR3nt: TGTGCCAGCAGCCCAAGGCTAGAAGAGCAGTACTTC; CDR3aa: CASSPRLEEQYF
v_gene: TRBV7-2; d_gene: TRBD2; abundance: few; j_gene: TRBJ2-3; CDR3nt: TGTGCCAGCAGCCTTCCCTCCAGCGGGACCTACACAGATACGCAGTATTTT; CDR3aa: CASSLPSSGTYTDTQYF
v_gene: TRBV5-1; d_gene: TRBD2; abundance: NA; j_gene: TRBJ2-1; CDR3nt: TGCGCCAGCAGCTTTAGCGGGTTTCCCAACAATGAGCAGTTCTTC; CDR3aa: CASSFSGFPNNEQFF
v_gene: TRBV27; d_gene: NA; abundance: few; j_gene: TRBJ2-6; CDR3nt: TGTGCCAGCCAACGCCAGGGGGCCAACGTCCTGACTTTC; CDR3aa: CASQRQGANVLTF
v_gene: TRBV11-2; d_gene: TRBD2; abundance: NA; j_gene: TRBJ2-3; CDR3nt: TGTGCCAGCAGCTTAAGCGGGGGGTTCGCAGATACGCAGTATTTT; CDR3aa: CASSLSGGFADTQYF
v_gene: TRBV6-5; d_gene: NA; abundance: NA; j_gene: TRBJ2-1; CDR3nt: TGTGCCAGCAGTTACTTCACCGGGACAAACAATGAGCAGTTCTTC; CDR3aa: CASSYFTGTNNEQFF
v_gene: TRBV19; d_gene: NA; abundance: NA; j_gene: TRBJ1-2; CDR3nt: TGTGCCAGTAGTACTATGGACTCTTTTAACTATGGCTACACCTTC; CDR3aa: CASSTMDSFNYGYTF